A single sample gave rise to the 4 T cell receptor beta chains below, sequenced in a study of T-cell memory formation after mild COVID-19. TCRdb reprocessed the 5' RACE reads via MiXCR and lists one record per CDR3 protein. The data contain around 340,000 distinct CDR3 sequences, roughly an eighth of them singletons. The specimen was PBMCs or a T cell subset sorted from them (not recorded which). These receptors were obtained from a man between 18 and 35 years old who had mild COVID-19 (a few samples of this study predate the infection). Cell type and time point are not known.

This clonotype came up a few times. The chain employs TRBV7-9 and TRBJ2-5; no clear D gene. The CDR3 length is 13 residues. Germline CDR1 is SEHNR and CDR2 is FQNEAQ (reference sequence). V shed 5 bases and J shed 10 bases, with 17 bases lying between them. The CDR3 protein is CASSPVVERGQYF. The CDR3 bases are TGTGCCAGCAGCCCAGTGGTGGAGCGCGGCCAGTACTTC. The entire variable domain, with the rest obtained from reference TRBV7-9 and TRBJ2-5, is as follows: DTGVSQNPRHKITKRGQNVTFRCDPISEHNRLYWYRQTLGQGPEFLTYFQNEAQLEKSRLLSDRFSAERPKGSFSTLEIQRTEQGDSAMYLCASSPVVERGQYFGPGTRLLVL.

The V call is TRBV5-1, the J call TRBJ2-5; 7 bases are shared with TRBD1. Germline trimming cut 6 bases from V and 7 bases from J; bases unmatched to any gene: 9. CDR1 SGHRS and CDR2 YFSETQ come from the germline V gene. The CDR3 runs 13 residues. The CDR3 DNA reads TGCGCCAGCACTTGGACAGGCAATCCGACCCAGTACTTC. This sequence encodes CASTWTGNPTQYF.

In this sample, this clonotype turned up a few times. The chain combines TRBV20-1 with TRBJ1-2, with D unclear. Germline V lookup: CDR1 DFQATT, CDR2 SNEGSKA (reference sequence). Trimming took 3 bases from V and 7 from J, leaving 15 bases between them. The CDR3 has 13 residues. For the CDR3, the DNA is TGCAGTGCTAGCTCCCGGGGAGCGGCTGGCTACACCTTC. Protein product: CSASSRGAAGYTF.

The chain joins TRBV3-1 to TRBJ1-6; 7 positions match TRBD1. Germline values: CDR1 LGHDT, CDR2 YNNKEL (reference sequence). J was trimmed by 7 bases and V by 3 bases; bases with no gene match: 3. This CDR3 has 14 amino acids. In nucleotides, the CDR3 is TGTGCCAGCAGCCACGGGACAGAGAATTCACCCCTCCACTTT. As protein: CASSHGTENSPLHF.